A selection of T cell receptor beta chains follows, all from one sample in a study of OX40 agonist ivuxolimab in advanced cancers. Profiling relied on immunoSEQ multiplex PCR, and the TCRdb table lists in-frame clones only, not all of them. Of tens of thousands of clones listed, about 90% were seen once; the top ten hold about 0.53%. Sequenced material: CD4+ or CD8+ T cells sorted from blood, taken in a trial of the OX40 agonist ivuxolimab. These receptors all come from an adult with an advanced solid tumor such as melanoma, head and neck, liver or kidney cancer. Each CDR3 is given with its conserved first and last residue.

j_call | v_call | cdr3_aa
TRBJ1-5 | TRBV4-1 | CASSQDGSQDGQPQHF
TRBJ1-1 | TRBV9 | CASSVGSGNTEAFF
TRBJ2-7 | TRBV19 | CASSRTNSNTYEQYF
TRBJ2-7 | TRBV6-1 | CASTQGVGSYEQYF
TRBJ2-1 | TRBV30 | CAWSGLAGENEQFF
TRBJ2-2 | TRBV30 | CAWSVGRDTGELFF
TRBJ2-7 | TRBV7-8 | CASSFIQGQGAREQYF
TRBJ2-7 | TRBV6-1 | CALGTRSYEQYF
TRBJ2-7 | TRBV10-1 | CASSGRVPPYEQYF
TRBJ2-2 | TRBV7-9 | CASSPIPLGGPVTGELFF
TRBJ2-3 | TRBV10-3 | CAIRDSPPTDTQYF
TRBJ1-2 | TRBV15 | CATSRGQTGNGYTF
TRBJ2-4 | TRBV2 | CAIQGARTKNIQYF
TRBJ1-2 | TRBV28 | CASSQDRVYGYTF
TRBJ2-7 | TRBV5-1 | CASSFRSGGPYEQYF
TRBJ2-1 | TRBV28 | CASSFPGLAGRNEQFF
TRBJ2-7 | TRBV2 | CASSEFGGSSYEQYF
TRBJ1-3 | TRBV5-5 | CASSFQGGDTIYF
TRBJ2-3 | TRBV9 | CASGEWGTDTQYF
TRBJ2-7 | TRBV2 | CASSEAPFYEQYF
TRBJ2-3 | TRBV4-1 | CASSLKGTSGRADMRTDTQYF
TRBJ2-5 | TRBV5-1 | CASSSRLAGGQETQYF
TRBJ2-3 | TRBV11-3 | CASSSARGTDTQYF
TRBJ2-6 | TRBV5-1 | CASSLWGTGFLSGANVLTF
TRBJ2-1 | TRBV7-2 | CASSSRTSGQFF
TRBJ2-3 | TRBV5-4 | CASSYPEAGDTQYF
TRBJ2-5 | TRBV5-3 | CARSITSGREETQYF
TRBJ2-5 | TRBV11-3 | CASSKGLAGRGTQYF
TRBJ1-3 | TRBV19 | CASSPTGGNTIYF
TRBJ1-1 | TRBV6-5 | CASSYSGGRGAFF
TRBJ2-7 | TRBV30 | CAWSVLAGGAGEQYF
TRBJ1-2 | TRBV6-1 | CASSETETGGAYYGYTF
TRBJ2-7 | TRBV19 | CASSPYVQGARVYEQYF
TRBJ2-7 | TRBV7-8 | CASSLAASGGTYEQYF
TRBJ2-1 | TRBV19 | CASKEQKVNEQFF
TRBJ1-2 | TRBV28 | CASRLTDYGYTF
TRBJ1-4 | TRBV28 | CASSLRTTREKLFF
TRBJ2-7 | TRBV19 | CASSLTGQGNEQYF
TRBJ1-1 | TRBV2 | CASSEIGSGTGTEAFF
TRBJ2-1 | TRBV9 | CASSFRPSDSFFYNEQFF
TRBJ2-2 | TRBV6-4 | CASSDGTESGELFF
TRBJ2-2 | TRBV7-9 | CASSNPTGNTGELFF
TRBJ2-1 | TRBV5-5 | CASSLSTSGGYNEQFF
TRBJ2-1 | TRBV28 | CASSFISGNEQFF
TRBJ2-1 | TRBV11-3 | CASSLVGGSSSYNEQFF
TRBJ1-5 | TRBV29-1 | CSVQKYSNQPQHF
TRBJ2-7 | TRBV2 | CASSHGGGDEQYF
TRBJ1-1 | TRBV28 | CASSKRGGLGTEAFF
TRBJ1-5 | TRBV19 | CASSPRPKALGTTNQPQHF
TRBJ2-5 | TRBV14 | CASSQTGTLLGETQYF
TRBJ1-2 | TRBV5-6 | CASSWGERAGTYYGYTF
TRBJ2-7 | TRBV10-1 | CASSLGYEQYF
TRBJ2-7 | TRBV5-4 | CASSPGGPLSYEQYF
TRBJ1-1 | TRBV19 | CASSVTGTGEAFF
TRBJ2-5 | TRBV7-9 | CASSGDRGTETQYF
TRBJ1-3 | TRBV19 | CASSWTGSSGNTIYF
TRBJ1-4 | TRBV19 | CASSRRFDLNEKLFF
. | TRBV10-1 | CASSPSYEQYF
TRBJ1-1 | TRBV28 | CASSGQGSSTEAFF
TRBJ2-2 | TRBV6-5 | CASTKLAPTGELFF